A single sample is the source of the 32 T cell receptor beta chains below, sequenced in a study of lymphopenia after photon versus proton radiotherapy (dated by TCRdb to the late 2010s). Library preparation employed the immunoSEQ multiplex PCR assay. As stored in TCRdb, this immuneACCESS dataset retains in-frame rearrangements with V and J assigned. A fraction of the clones does not appear; measured against another copy, unresolved V genes explain less than half of the discrepancy, and the remainder lacks a known reason. This sample has 150,000 to 200,000 clones in its table, and 70% to 90% of those were observed once. Around 5.1% of the sample is taken by the ten largest. Sequencing used peripheral blood, obtained from a patient treated with photon-based radiotherapy. The source of these receptors is a man in his fifties or sixties with gastric cancer.

This CDR3 is CASSPNRGDQPQHF. CDR3 nucleotides: TGTGCCAGCAGTCCTAACAGGGGCGATCAGCCCCAGCATTTT. This chain connects TRBV7-2 to TRBJ1-5; 7 bases agree with TRBD1. This CDR3 has 14 residues. Germline V gene data show CDR1 as SGHTA and CDR2 as FQGNSA. Trimming took 6 bases from V and 5 from J; bases not matched to a gene: 7. The variable domain in full, with the rest retrieved from reference TRBV7-2 and TRBJ1-5, is GAGVSQSPSNKVTEKGKDVELRCDPISGHTALYWYRQSLGQGLEFLIYFQGNSAPDKSGLPSDRFSAERTGGSVSTLTIQRTQQEDSAVYLCASSPNRGDQPQHFGDGTRLSIL.

This clone has a single count. DNA for the CDR3: TGTGCCAGCAGTGAATCAGGGGCGGGACTTGGAGACAATGAGCAGTTCTTC. Amino acids: CASSESGAGLGDNEQFF. The chain combines TRBV25-1 with TRBJ2-1, with D possibly called TRBD1 or TRBD2 (6 bases each). V gave up 1 base and J gave up 5 bases, with 18 bases separating them. The CDR3 sequence is 17 residues long. Per germline, CDR1 MGHDK and CDR2 SYGVNS.

The rearrangement links TRBV2 to TRBJ1-2, with a possible D match to TRBD1 (5 bases). V lost 6 bases and J lost 8, with 19 bases in between. There are 14 residues in the CDR3. CDR1 and CDR2 (germline): SNHLY, FYNNEI. For the CDR3, the DNA is TGTGCCAGCAGCCTTGGGCGTGAAGGGGTCGGCTACACCTTC. As protein: CASSLGREGVGYTF.

This rearrangement joins TRBV28 to TRBJ2-6, with D tentatively TRBD1 or TRBD2 (5 bases each). The CDR3 loop spans 15 amino acids. Looked up from germline, CDR1 is MDHEN and CDR2 is SYDVKM. With 7 bases removed from V and 0 bases from J, the gap between germline ends came to 10 bases. The CDR3 sequence: CASTGAHSGANVLTF. The DNA for the CDR3 is TGTGCCAGCACCGGGGCCCACTCTGGGGCCAACGTCCTGACTTTC.

V is TRBV28 and J is TRBJ1-5, with a possible D match to TRBD1 (5 bases). This CDR3 has 16 amino acids. From germline, CDR1 is MDHEN and CDR2 SYDVKM. V was pared by 2 bases and J by 4 bases, with 15 bases between. The CDR3 sequence: CASSLRWGGRNQPQHF. Here the CDR3 DNA reads TGTGCCAGCAGTTTAAGATGGGGGGGGAGAAATCAGCCCCAGCATTTT.

The V call is TRBV10-3, the J call TRBJ2-1; no reliable D call. The length of the CDR3 is 17 residues. Looked up from germline, CDR1 is ENHRY and CDR2 is SYGVKD. The V and J ends lost 0 bases and 3 bases respectively, with 15 bases between them. CDR3 in amino acids: CAISESIVRWGYNEQFF. Here the CDR3 DNA reads TGTGCCATCAGTGAGTCGATCGTACGCTGGGGCTACAATGAGCAGTTCTTC.

The chain employs TRBV5-6 and TRBJ2-1, with D perhaps TRBD1 (6 bases). Germline V CDR1 and CDR2: SGHDT, YYEEEE. Trimming left V 2 bases short and J 7 bases short, with 13 bases between. This CDR3 comprises 14 residues. CDR3 amino acids: CASSLPAGENEQFF. Here the CDR3 DNA reads TGTGCCAGCAGCTTACCGGCAGGGGAAAATGAGCAGTTCTTC.

V is TRBV27 and J is TRBJ2-2; the D gene is possibly TRBD2 (5 bases). Trimming cost V 6 bases and J 0 bases, with 14 bases left between them. CDR3 length: 16 residues. The germline V gene has CDR1 MNHEY and CDR2 SMNVEV (reference sequence). Here the CDR3 DNA reads TGTGCCAGCAGGAGGGCCCAAGCGGCGAACACCGGGGAGCTGTTTTTT. Encoded protein: CASRRAQAANTGELFF.

This chain uses TRBV19 with TRBJ2-2; 13 bases match TRBD2. The CDR3 has 14 residues. J gave up 5 bases and V 7 bases, and 1 base lay outside the gene matches. Germline V gives CDR1 LNHDA, CDR2 SQIVND (reference sequence). CDR3 region: CASMGLAGTGELFF. CDR3 nucleotide sequence: TGTGCCAGTATGGGACTAGCGGGAACCGGGGAGCTGTTTTTT. The full variable domain, completed using reference TRBV19 and TRBJ2-2, is DGGITQSPKYLFRKEGQNVTLSCEQNLNHDAMYWYRQDPGQGLRLIYYSQIVNDFQKGDIAEGYSVSREKKESFPLTVTSAQKNPTAFYLCASMGLAGTGELFFGEGSRLTVL.

This chain connects TRBV28 to TRBJ2-5, with 8 positions matching TRBD1. CDR3 length: 13 amino acids. Germline V gene lookup returns CDR1 MDHEN and CDR2 SYDVKM. With 5 bases clipped from V and 4 bases from J, the junction kept 3 bases outside the gene matches. CDR3 amino acids: CASSPGGTETQYF. Written as DNA, the CDR3 is TGTGCCAGCAGTCCAGGGGGCACAGAGACCCAGTACTTC.

The chain links TRBV21-1 to TRBJ2-7; TRBD2 reflects the table's D call only, with no check against the DNA. TRBV21-1 is a documented pseudogene. The CDR3 has 15 amino acids. CDR3 sequence: CASSACWVSADEQYF. CDR3 nucleotide sequence: TGTGCCAGCAGCGCATGCTGGGTTTCGGCGGACGAGCAGTACTTC.

This rearrangement joins TRBV18 to TRBJ2-1, with TRBD2 identical over 13 bases. There are 15 residues in the CDR3. Trimming removed 0 bases from V and 9 bases from J; junction bases left unmatched: 2. The V gene's germline CDR1 is KGHSH and CDR2 LQKENI. The CDR3 here is CASSPPGLAGFEQFF. CDR3 nucleotide sequence: TGTGCCAGCTCACCACCGGGACTAGCGGGATTTGAGCAGTTCTTC.

The chain recombines TRBV7-2 with TRBJ1-2, with D perhaps matching TRBD1 (5 bases). The germline CDR1 and CDR2 sequences are SGHTA and FQGNSA. Trimming left V 5 bases short and J 5 bases short, with 12 bases between. The CDR3 runs 13 residues. DNA for the CDR3: TGTGCCAGCAGCCGCGAGGGGCTGTATGGCTACACCTTC. Translating it yields CASSREGLYGYTF.

The CDR3 coding sequence is TGTGCCTGGAGTGTACTGGGATCAAGAAAGACTGAAGCTTTCTTT. This sequence encodes CAWSVLGSRKTEAFF. The chain is built from TRBV30 and TRBJ1-1, with D unresolved. V was clipped by 0 bases and J by 5 bases, with 16 bases between them. Looked up from germline, CDR1 is GTSNPN and CDR2 is SVGIG (reference sequence). The CDR3 consists of 15 residues.

The sample holds a few counts of this clone. The J gene is TRBJ2-4, the V gene TRBV19, with unresolved D. The V gene's germline CDR1 is LNHDA and CDR2 SQIVND (reference sequence). V dropped 1 base and J dropped 3 bases, with 16 bases sitting between them. The CDR3 consists of 17 residues. The CDR3 loop reads CASSIVQTPDGKNIQYF. The CDR3 region has the DNA TGTGCCAGTAGTATAGTCCAGACCCCTGACGGCAAAAACATTCAGTACTTC.

The chain joins TRBV5-1 to TRBJ2-2; 9 bases align to TRBD2. The junction had 3 bases not matched to a gene; V was cut back by 5 bases and J by 4 bases. This CDR3 comprises 14 residues. In germline, CDR1 is SGHRS, CDR2 YFSETQ. CDR3 in DNA: TGCGCCAGCAGATGGCGGGAGGGCACCGGGGAGCTGTTTTTT. As protein: CASRWREGTGELFF.

The J gene is TRBJ2-7, the V gene TRBV2; TRBD1 matches at 12 bases. Losses at the gene ends were 0 bases for V and 3 bases for J; bases not matched to a gene: 3. CDR3 size: 16 residues. Germline CDR1 SNHLY, CDR2 FYNNEI. The CDR3 region has the DNA TGTGCCAGCAGTGAAGCGGGGGACAGGGGGCTCTACGAGCAGTACTTC. Its protein is CASSEAGDRGLYEQYF.

V and J are TRBV29-1 and TRBJ1-4; a weak D match, TRBD1 (5 bases). CDR3 length: 14 amino acids. V dropped 7 bases and J dropped 0 bases, with 12 bases sitting between them. The germline V gene has CDR1 SQVTM and CDR2 ANQGSEA. The CDR3 DNA reads as TGCAGCGCGACGACAGCCTCAACTAATGAAAAACTGTTTTTT. Translating gives CSATTASTNEKLFF.

The chain is built from TRBV6-5 and TRBJ1-3; D gene unclear. V lost 6 bases, J lost 0 bases, and 6 bases lay in between. This CDR3 spans 13 amino acids. CDR1 is MNHEY and CDR2 is SVGAGI in the germline V gene. The CDR3 here is CASSPASGNTIYF. CDR3 DNA sequence: TGTGCCAGCAGCCCAGCCTCTGGAAACACCATATATTTT.

The V gene is TRBV19, the J gene TRBJ2-2; D is possibly TRBD2 (5 bases). The CDR3 is made up of 18 amino acids. The V end lost 0 bases, the J end lost 6 bases, and 20 bases lay between the germline ends. In germline, CDR1 is LNHDA, CDR2 SQIVND (reference sequence). The CDR3 sequence: CASSIDSLTADRAGELFF. Here the CDR3 DNA reads TGTGCCAGTAGTATAGATAGTTTAACAGCGGACCGGGCCGGGGAGCTGTTTTTT.

The chain recombines TRBV5-6 with TRBJ2-1, with D uncertain. V dropped 0 bases and J dropped 10 bases, with 5 bases sitting between them. Germline lookup yields CDR1 SGHDT and CDR2 YYEEEE. The CDR3 spans 11 residues. The CDR3 DNA reads TGTGCCAGCAGCTTGGAGCACGAGCAGTTCTTC. This codes for CASSLEHEQFF.

The V and J genes are TRBV4-1 and TRBJ1-1; D gene ambiguous. V was pared by 2 bases and J by 5 bases, with 24 bases between. The CDR3 length is 18 residues. CDR1 is MGHRA, CDR2 YSYEKL, per germline. As DNA, the CDR3 is TGCGCCAGCAGCCAAAGCTCGTCGTCGGATTCCCTTCAGACTGAAGCTTTCTTT. Protein product: CASSQSSSSDSLQTEAFF.

V usage is TRBV11-2 and J usage is TRBJ1-1, with D hard to call. Germline V gene data show CDR1 as SGHAT and CDR2 as FQNNGV. V was trimmed by 3 bases and J by 10 bases, leaving 9 bases between them. The length of the CDR3 is 11 residues. CDR3 nucleotides: TGTGCCAGCAGCTTTCAGAATTCAGCTTTCTTT. This translates into CASSFQNSAFF.

The V and J genes are TRBV27 and TRBJ1-5; 8 nucleotides align to TRBD1. The CDR3 contains 16 residues. Germline V gene data show CDR1 as MNHEY and CDR2 as SMNVEV (reference sequence). With V trimmed by 2 bases and J by 0 bases, 3 bases remained unmatched. The CDR3 nucleotides are TGTGCCAGCAGTTTAGGGACAGGAAGTAGCAATCAGCCCCAGCATTTT. Translation: CASSLGTGSSNQPQHF.

Here the CDR3 reads CASSTLSGNTDTQYF. In DNA form, the CDR3 reads TGTGCCAGTAGCACCCTGTCTGGGAACACAGATACGCAGTATTTT. The chain recombines TRBV19 with TRBJ2-3, with D hard to call. The V gene lost 6 bases and the J gene lost 2 bases, with 15 bases spanning the gap. From germline, CDR1 is LNHDA and CDR2 SQIVND (reference sequence). This CDR3 has 15 amino acids.

The genes are TRBV5-4 and TRBJ2-3; D gene unclear. The V and J ends lost 4 bases and 0 bases respectively, with 12 bases between them. Germline V CDR1 and CDR2: SGHNT, YYREEE (reference sequence). The CDR3 sequence is 15 residues long. CDR3 sequence (DNA): TGTGCCAGCAGCCCTACGCTGGGTAGCACAGATACGCAGTATTTT. This translates into CASSPTLGSTDTQYF.

This clone came up a few times. The V gene is TRBV11-2, the J gene TRBJ1-1; maybe TRBD1 (5 bases). CDR3 length equals 14 residues. Germline V gene data show CDR1 as SGHAT and CDR2 as FQNNGV. V was cut by 1 base and J by 4 bases, with 10 bases left in between. DNA for the CDR3: TGTGCCAGCAGCTTAGCCCGGGGGGTCACTGAAGCTTTCTTT. Residues: CASSLARGVTEAFF.

The chain couples TRBV11-3 to TRBJ2-1; TRBD2 might be the D (6 bases). Germline loops: CDR1 SGHNT, CDR2 YENEEA. CDR3 size: 15 residues. With 0 bases removed from V and 4 bases from J, the gap between germline ends came to 10 bases. CDR3 coding DNA: TGTGCCAGCAGCTTAGAGAGTAGCGGTTACAATGAGCAGTTCTTC. It encodes CASSLESSGYNEQFF.

V and J are TRBV9 and TRBJ2-2; TRBD1 agrees at 9 bases. The CDR3 runs 15 residues. V lost 2 bases to trimming and J lost 7 bases; unmatched junction nucleotides: 6. Germline V gives CDR1 SGDLS, CDR2 YYNGEE. Here the CDR3 reads CASSVQTGGYGELFF. The CDR3 DNA sequence: TGTGCCAGCAGCGTGCAGACAGGGGGTTACGGGGAGCTGTTTTTT.

The genes are TRBV10-2 and TRBJ2-7; D is uncertain. The CDR3 has 13 amino acids. CDR1 and CDR2 from the germline V gene are WSHSY and SAAADI. Trimming removed 3 bases from V and 0 bases from J, with 6 bases in between. CDR3 region: CASSERVSYEQYF. The CDR3 bases are TGCGCCAGCAGTGAAAGGGTCTCCTACGAGCAGTACTTC.

V usage is TRBV5-1 and J usage is TRBJ2-5; 8 bases align to TRBD1. Germline V gene data show CDR1 as SGHRS and CDR2 as YFSETQ. J was trimmed by 5 bases and V by 6 bases; bases with no gene match: 6. CDR3 length equals 13 residues. The CDR3 loop reads CASNRGYGETQYF. The CDR3 DNA follows: TGCGCCAGCAACAGGGGGTATGGGGAGACCCAGTACTTC. The full variable domain, rest sourced from reference TRBV5-1 and TRBJ2-5, is KAGVTQTPRYLIKTRGQQVTLSCSPISGHRSVSWYQQTPGQGLQFLFEYFSETQRNKGNFPGRFSGRQFSNSRSEMNVSTLELGDSALYLCASNRGYGETQYFGPGTRLLVL.

The chain joins TRBV7-9 to TRBJ2-1; weak D call: TRBD2 (8 bases). Germline V gene lookup returns CDR1 SEHNR and CDR2 FQNEAQ (reference sequence). There are 17 residues in the CDR3. The V end was cut by 2 bases, the J end by 7 bases, with 21 bases between. The CDR3 region is CASSLRGLGTRENEQFF. CDR3 nucleotides: TGTGCCAGCAGCTTAAGGGGGCTGGGGACTAGGGAGAATGAGCAGTTCTTC.